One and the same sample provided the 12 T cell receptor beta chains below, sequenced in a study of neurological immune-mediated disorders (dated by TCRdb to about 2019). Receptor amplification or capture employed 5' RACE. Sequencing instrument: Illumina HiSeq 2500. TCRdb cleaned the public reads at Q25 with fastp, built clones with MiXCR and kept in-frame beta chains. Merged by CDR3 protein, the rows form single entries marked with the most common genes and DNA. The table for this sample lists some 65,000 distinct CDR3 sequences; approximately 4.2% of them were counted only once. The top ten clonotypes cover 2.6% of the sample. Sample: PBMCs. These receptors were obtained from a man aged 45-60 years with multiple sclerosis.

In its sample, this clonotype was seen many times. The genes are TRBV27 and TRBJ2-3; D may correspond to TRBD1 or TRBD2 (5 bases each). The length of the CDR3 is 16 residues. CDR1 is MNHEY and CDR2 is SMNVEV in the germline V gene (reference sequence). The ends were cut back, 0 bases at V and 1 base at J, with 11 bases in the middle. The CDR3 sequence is CASSLSQGVGTDTQYF. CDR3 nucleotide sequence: TGTGCCAGCAGTTTATCGCAGGGAGTGGGCACAGATACGCAGTATTTT.

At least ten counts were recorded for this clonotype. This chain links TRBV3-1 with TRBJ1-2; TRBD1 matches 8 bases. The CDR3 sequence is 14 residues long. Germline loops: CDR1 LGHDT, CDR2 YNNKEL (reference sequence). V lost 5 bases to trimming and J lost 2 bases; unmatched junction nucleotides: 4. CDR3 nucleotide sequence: TGTGCCAGCAGCGGGACAGGTTTGAACTATGGCTACACCTTC. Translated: CASSGTGLNYGYTF.

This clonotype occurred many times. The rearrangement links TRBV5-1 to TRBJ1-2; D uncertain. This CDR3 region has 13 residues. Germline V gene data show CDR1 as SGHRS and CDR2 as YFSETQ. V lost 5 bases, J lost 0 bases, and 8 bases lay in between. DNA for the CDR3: TGCGCCAGCAGACCCTTAGCTAACTATGGCTACACCTTC. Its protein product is CASRPLANYGYTF.

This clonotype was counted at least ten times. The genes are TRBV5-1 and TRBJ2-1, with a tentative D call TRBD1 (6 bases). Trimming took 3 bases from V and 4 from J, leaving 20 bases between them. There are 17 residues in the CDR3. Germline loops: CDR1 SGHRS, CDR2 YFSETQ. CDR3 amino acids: CASSSPETGSHYNEQFF. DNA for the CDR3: TGCGCCAGCAGCTCACCCGAAACAGGGTCTCATTACAATGAGCAGTTCTTC.

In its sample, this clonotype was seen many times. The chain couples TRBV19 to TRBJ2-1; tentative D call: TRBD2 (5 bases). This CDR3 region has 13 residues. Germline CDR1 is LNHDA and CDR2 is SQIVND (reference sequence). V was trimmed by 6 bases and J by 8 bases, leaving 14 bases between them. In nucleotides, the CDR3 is TGTGCCAGTAGCCACGGCGGGCGGTATGAGCAGTTCTTC. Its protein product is CASSHGGRYEQFF.

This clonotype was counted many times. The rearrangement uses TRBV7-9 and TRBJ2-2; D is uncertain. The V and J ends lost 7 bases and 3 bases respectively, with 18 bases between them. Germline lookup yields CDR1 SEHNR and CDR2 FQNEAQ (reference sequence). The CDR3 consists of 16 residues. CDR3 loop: CASNRSPMGYTGELFF. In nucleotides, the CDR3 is TGTGCCAGCAACAGAAGTCCCATGGGGTACACCGGGGAGCTGTTTTTT.

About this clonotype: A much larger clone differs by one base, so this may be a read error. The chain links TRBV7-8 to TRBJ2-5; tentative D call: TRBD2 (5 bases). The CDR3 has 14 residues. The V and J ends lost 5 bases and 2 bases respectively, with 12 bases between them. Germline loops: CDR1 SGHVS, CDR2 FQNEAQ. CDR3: CASSLPGIQETQYF. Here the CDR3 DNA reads TGTGCCAGCAGCCTCCCGGGAATACAAGAGACCCAGTACTTC.

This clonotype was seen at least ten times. For the CDR3, the DNA is TGTGCCAGCGGTACGGGGGCCTACGAGCAGTACTTC. Protein: CASGTGAYEQYF. The chain employs TRBV9 and TRBJ2-7, with D perhaps TRBD2 (6 bases). The V end was cut by 7 bases, the J end by 2 bases, with 10 bases between. Looked up from germline, CDR1 is SGDLS and CDR2 is YYNGEE. The CDR3 is 12 amino acids.

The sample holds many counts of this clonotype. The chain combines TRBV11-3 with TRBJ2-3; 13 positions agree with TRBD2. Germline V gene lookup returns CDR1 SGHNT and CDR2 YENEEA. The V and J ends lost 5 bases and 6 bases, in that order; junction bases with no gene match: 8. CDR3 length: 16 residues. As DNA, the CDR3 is TGTGCCAGCAGCCCTGGACTAGCGGGGGCTGCGGATACGCAGTATTTT. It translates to CASSPGLAGAADTQYF.

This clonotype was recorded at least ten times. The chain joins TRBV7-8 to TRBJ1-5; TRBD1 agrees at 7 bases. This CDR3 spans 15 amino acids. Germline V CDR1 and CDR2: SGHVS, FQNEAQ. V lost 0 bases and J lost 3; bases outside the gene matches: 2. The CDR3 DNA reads TGTGCCAGCAGCTTAGCCAGGGGGGTCAATCAGCCCCAGCATTTT. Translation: CASSLARGVNQPQHF.

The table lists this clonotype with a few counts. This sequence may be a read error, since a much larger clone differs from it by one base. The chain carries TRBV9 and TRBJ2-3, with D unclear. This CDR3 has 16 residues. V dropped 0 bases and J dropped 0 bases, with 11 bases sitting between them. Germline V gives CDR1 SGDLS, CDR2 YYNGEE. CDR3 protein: CASSVEQSKSTDTQYF. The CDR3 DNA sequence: TGTGCCAGCAGCGTAGAACAGTCTAAAAGCACAGATACGCAGTATTTT.

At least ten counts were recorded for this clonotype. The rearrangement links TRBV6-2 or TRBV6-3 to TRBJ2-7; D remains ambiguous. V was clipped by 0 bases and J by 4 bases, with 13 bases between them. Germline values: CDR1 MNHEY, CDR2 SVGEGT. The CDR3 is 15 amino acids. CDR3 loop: CASSYSPGAVYEQYF. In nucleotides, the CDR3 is TGTGCCAGCAGTTACTCGCCGGGCGCCGTTTACGAGCAGTACTTC.